This is a list of T cell receptor beta chains from one sample in a study of blood T cell repertoires in COVID-19. The method was immunoSEQ multiplex PCR; TCRdb's version includes in-frame clones alone and lacks a portion of them. The sample contains 380,000 or so clones, more than 65% of which appear only once. The sample consisted of peripheral blood. The receptors were gathered from a human donor with acute or convalescent COVID-19. The donor label of this sample is uncertain. The CDR3 runs from the conserved cysteine through the conserved F or W. D genes are given only for firm matches. Clone size is stated in some rows and not others, as once, few, many or a class when expanded.

j_call v_call clone_size cdr3_length d_call cdr3_nt cdr3_aa
TRBJ2-3 TRBV28 - 12 - TGTGCCAGCAGTCCTTCGCGGGATACGCAGTATTTT CASSPSRDTQYF
TRBJ1-4 TRBV5-1 - 15 - TGCGCCAGCAGCTTGACGGCGGGGGGTGGAGAAAAACTGTTTTTT CASSLTAGGGEKLFF
TRBJ2-7 TRBV10-2 - 17 - TGCGCCAGCAGTGCCTTGAAGAGTGGAAGTGCTAGAAACGAGCAGTACTTC CASSALKSGSARNEQYF
TRBJ2-3 TRBV7-9 once 17 TRBD2 TGTGCCAGCAGCCGAAGAACTAGCGGGGGGGCTACAGATACGCAGTATTTT CASSRRTSGGATDTQYF
TRBJ1-1 TRBV7-9 - 14 TRBD1 TGTGCCAGCAGGGACCTCACAGGGGGAGCTGAAGCTTTCTTT CASRDLTGGAEAFF
TRBJ1-1 TRBV10-1 - 14 TRBD1 TGCGCCAGCAGTGAGACGCCGGGACAGTCTGAAGCTTTCTTT CASSETPGQSEAFF
TRBJ1-4 TRBV30 few 15 TRBD1 TGTGCCTGGCACAGGGGCGGTTTTGGTAATGAAAAACTGTTTTTT CAWHRGGFGNEKLFF
TRBJ2-7 TRBV5-1 - 14 TRBD1 TGCGCCAGCAGCTTATCGGGACAGCCCTACGAGCAGTACTTC CASSLSGQPYEQYF
TRBJ2-1 TRBV29-1 few 12 - TGCAGCCTTCGAGCCGGGTACAATGAGCAGTTCTTC CSLRAGYNEQFF
TRBJ2-7 TRBV5-5 - 15 TRBD1 TGTGCCAGCAGCTTGGCAACAGGGGGCGGTTACGAGCAGTACTTC CASSLATGGGYEQYF
TRBJ1-2 TRBV12-3/TRBV12-4 - 13 - TGTGCCAGCAGTTTATGGACTGCGGGTGGCTACACCTTC CASSLWTAGGYTF
TRBJ2-7 TRBV7-9 - 16 TRBD2 TGTGCCAGCAGCCCCAGGGGGGGACTAGCGGGAAACGAGCAGTACTTC CASSPRGGLAGNEQYF
TRBJ2-3 TRBV11-3 - 16 TRBD2 TGTGCCAGCAGCCCAGGACTAGCGGGAAGCACAGATACGCAGTATTTT CASSPGLAGSTDTQYF
TRBJ1-1 TRBV19 few 18 - TGTGCCAGTAGTATAGGAGGAGGGTGGCGCAGTATGAACACTGAAGCTTTCTTT CASSIGGGWRSMNTEAFF
TRBJ1-2 TRBV6-6 - 15 - TGTGCCAGCAGTTACTTATATGGCCAGGGGTATGGCTACACCTTC CASSYLYGQGYGYTF
TRBJ1-3 TRBV4-1 - 16 - TGCGCCAGCAGCCAAGGCGCAGGCTACTCTGGAAACACCATATATTTT CASSQGAGYSGNTIYF
TRBJ1-2 TRBV28 - 12 - TGTGCCAGCAGTCCAGGATCTGGGGGCTACACCTTC CASSPGSGGYTF
TRBJ1-6 TRBV3-1/TRBV3-2 - 14 - TGTGCCAGCAGATGGACAGACTATAATTCACCCCTCCACTTT CASRWTDYNSPLHF
TRBJ1-4 TRBV18 - 16 TRBD1 TGTGCCAGCTCACCATACGGACAGGGCAATAATGAAAAACTGTTTTTT CASSPYGQGNNEKLFF
TRBJ2-7 TRBV28 - 16 - TGTGCCAGCAGTTCATTTACAGGGTCAAGACATTTCGAGCAGTACTTC CASSSFTGSRHFEQYF
TRBJ1-6 TRBV19 - 14 - TGTGCCAGTAGCATCTCAGGGTACAATTCACCCCTCCACTTT CASSISGYNSPLHF
TRBJ2-7 TRBV28 few 15 TRBD1 TGTGCCAGCAGTTCTATAGGACAGGGGGCCGGCGAGCAGTACTTC CASSSIGQGAGEQYF
TRBJ1-2 TRBV4-1 - 16 TRBD1 TGCGCCAGCAGCCAAGTTCGAACAGGGGGTGAAGATGGCTACACCTTC CASSQVRTGGEDGYTF
TRBJ1-2 TRBV5-1 once 15 TRBD1 TGCGCCAGCAGCTTGGGGGGGACAGGGCCCTATGGCTACACCTTC CASSLGGTGPYGYTF